Below, one T cell receptor beta chain is given with its context. The sequenced template was cDNA made from the entire isolated RNA. TCRdb's copy holds only in-frame clones and misses some; the assay was immunoSEQ multiplex PCR. The sample carries about 140,000 clones, around a tenth recorded once. Sorted populations all exceeded 95% purity. This specimen comes from a study of beta chain features in type 1 diabetes. For the study at large: No age, gender or cell yield differences were seen between patients and healthy donors.

Looked up from germline, CDR1 is LNHDA and CDR2 is SQIVND (reference sequence). CDR3 length: 16 residues. V was clipped by 2 bases and J by 4 bases, with 14 bases between them. Sample: central memory CD4+ T cells from blood. The rearrangement links TRBV19 to TRBJ2-2; D is perhaps TRBD2 (6 bases). The source is a woman between 40 and 50 years old in good health. In DNA, the CDR3 is TGTGCCAGTAGTATAATGGGCGGGGCCCGCACCGGGGAGCTGTTTTTT. This codes for CASSIMGGARTGELFF.